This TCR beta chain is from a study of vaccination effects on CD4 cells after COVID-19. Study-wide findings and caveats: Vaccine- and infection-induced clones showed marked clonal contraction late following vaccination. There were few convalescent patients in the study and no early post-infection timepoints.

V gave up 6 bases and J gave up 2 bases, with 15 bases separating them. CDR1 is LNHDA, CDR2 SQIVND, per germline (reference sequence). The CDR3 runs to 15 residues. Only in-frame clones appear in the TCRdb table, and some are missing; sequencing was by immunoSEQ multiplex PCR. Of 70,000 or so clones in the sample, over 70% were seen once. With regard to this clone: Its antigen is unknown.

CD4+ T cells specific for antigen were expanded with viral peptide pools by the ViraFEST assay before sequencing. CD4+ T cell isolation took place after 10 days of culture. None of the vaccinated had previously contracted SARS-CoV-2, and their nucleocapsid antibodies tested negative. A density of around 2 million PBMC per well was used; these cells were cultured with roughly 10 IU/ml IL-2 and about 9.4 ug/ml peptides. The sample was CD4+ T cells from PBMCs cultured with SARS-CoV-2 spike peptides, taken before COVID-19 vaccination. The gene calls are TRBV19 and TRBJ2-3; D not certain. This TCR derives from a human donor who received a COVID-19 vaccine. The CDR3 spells CASSITETTTDTQYF. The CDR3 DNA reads TGTGCCAGTAGCATAACCGAAACCACCACAGATACGCAGTATTTT.